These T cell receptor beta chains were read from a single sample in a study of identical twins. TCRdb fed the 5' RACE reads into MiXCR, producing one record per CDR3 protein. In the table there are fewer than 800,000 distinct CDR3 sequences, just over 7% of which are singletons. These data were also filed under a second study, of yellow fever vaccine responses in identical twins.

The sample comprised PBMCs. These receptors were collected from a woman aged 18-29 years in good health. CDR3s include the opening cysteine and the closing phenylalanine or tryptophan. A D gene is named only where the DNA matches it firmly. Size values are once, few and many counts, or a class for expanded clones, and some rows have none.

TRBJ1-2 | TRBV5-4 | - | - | TGTGCCAGCAGCTTGTGGGGAACAGCTTTCTATGGCTACACCTTC | CASSLWGTAFYGYTF
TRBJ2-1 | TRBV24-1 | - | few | TGTGCCACCAGTGACCAAAGGACAGAGAACAATGAGCAGTTCTTC | CATSDQRTENNEQFF
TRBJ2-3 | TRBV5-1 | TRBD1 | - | TGCGCCAGCAGCTTGGACTCAGGGGGTTCCACAGATACGCAGTATTTT | CASSLDSGGSTDTQYF
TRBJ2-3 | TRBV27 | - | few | TGTGCCAGCAGTTTACCGGGCGGGACGGGCACAGATACGCAGTATTTT | CASSLPGGTGTDTQYF
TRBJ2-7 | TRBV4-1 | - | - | TGCGCCAGCAGCGGGACATGGGGGGACGAGCAGTACTTC | CASSGTWGDEQYF
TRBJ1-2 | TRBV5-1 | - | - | TGCGCCAGCGGAGAACAGGGCTGGGTCTATGGCTACACCTTC | CASGEQGWVYGYTF
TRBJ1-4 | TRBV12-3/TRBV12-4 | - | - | TGTGCCAGCAGTTTATCGCTTGGGCTGGCGGAAAAACTGTTTTTT | CASSLSLGLAEKLFF
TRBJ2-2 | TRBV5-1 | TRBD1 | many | TGCGCCAGCAGTCCCGGGACAGGGAACACCGGGGAGCTGTTTTTT | CASSPGTGNTGELFF
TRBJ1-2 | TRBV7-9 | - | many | TGTGCCAGCAGCTTAGCGGCCGGGAGTCGCGGCTACACCTTC | CASSLAAGSRGYTF
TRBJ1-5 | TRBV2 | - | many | TGTGCCAGCAGTGATCACGTTGAAGTAGGGGATCAGCCCCAGCATTTT | CASSDHVEVGDQPQHF
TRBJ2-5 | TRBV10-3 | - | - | TGTGCCATCAGTGAAGATAAGGTGACCCAGTACTTC | CAISEDKVTQYF
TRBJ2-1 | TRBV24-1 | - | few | TGTGCCACCAGTGGGTGGGAAGGCTCCTACAATGAGCAGTTCTTC | CATSGWEGSYNEQFF
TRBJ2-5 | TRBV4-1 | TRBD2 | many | TGCGCCAGCAGCCCTAGACTAGCGGGTGTGGAGGAGACCCAGTACTTC | CASSPRLAGVEETQYF
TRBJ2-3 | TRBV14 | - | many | TGTGCCAGCAGCACCCGACATATGAGCACAGATACGCAGTATTTT | CASSTRHMSTDTQYF
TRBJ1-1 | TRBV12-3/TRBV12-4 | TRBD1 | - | TGTGCCAGCAGTCCCGGGTCAGGGGGCATTTCTGAAGCTTTCTTT | CASSPGSGGISEAFF